This T cell receptor (beta chain) was recorded in a study of follicular helper T cells after annual influenza vaccination. Sample time point: 2014-2015 season, pre-vaccination. Assay used: immunoSEQ multiplex PCR; TCRdb lists only in-frame clones, some missing. The sample has about 15,000 clones; around 78% are singletons. Findings and caveats of the study: Successive annual vaccinations recalled a recurrent oligoclonal ICOS+CD38+ cTfh response with influenza-specific clonotypes. Productive TCRB sequences came from only roughly 8.5-23% of cells.

Germline V gives CDR1 MNHNS, CDR2 SASEGT. V lost 5 bases and J lost 6, with 10 bases in between. The CDR3 is 13 amino acids. Points on this clone: Its antigen is unknown.

The TCR comes from an adult who received the influenza vaccine. The material sequenced was CXCR5- memory CD4+ T cells sorted from blood, taken on the day of influenza vaccination. This sequence joins TRBV6-1 and TRBJ2-2; D may be TRBD1 (6 bases). CDR3 amino acids: CASSSQGAGELFF. Here the CDR3 DNA reads TGTGCCAGCAGTTCACAGGGCGCCGGGGAGCTGTTTTTT.